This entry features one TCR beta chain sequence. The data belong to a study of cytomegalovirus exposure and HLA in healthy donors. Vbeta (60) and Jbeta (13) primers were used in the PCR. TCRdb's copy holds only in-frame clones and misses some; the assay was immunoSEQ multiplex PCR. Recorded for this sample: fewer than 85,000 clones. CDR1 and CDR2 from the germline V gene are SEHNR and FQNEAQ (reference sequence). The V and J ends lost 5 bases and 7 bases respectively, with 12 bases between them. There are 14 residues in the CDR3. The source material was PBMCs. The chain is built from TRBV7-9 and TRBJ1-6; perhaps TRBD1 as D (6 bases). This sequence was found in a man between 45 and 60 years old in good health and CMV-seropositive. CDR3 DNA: TGTGCCAGCAGCACAGGGATTCAGAATTCACCCCTCCACTTT. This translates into CASSTGIQNSPLHF.